What follows are 11 T cell receptor beta chains derived from one specimen sequenced in a study of OX40 agonist ivuxolimab in advanced cancers. TCRdb's table, derived via immunoSEQ multiplex PCR, lists solely in-frame clones and lacks some. The table lists more than 50,000 clones, about 85% of them singletons. Specimen: CD4+ or CD8+ T cells sorted from blood, collected in a trial of the OX40 agonist ivuxolimab. These receptor sequences come from an adult with an advanced solid tumor such as melanoma, head and neck, liver or kidney cancer.

The J gene is TRBJ1-1, the V gene TRBV23-1; 7 nucleotides line up with TRBD1. TRBV23-1 is an open reading frame, and its role is uncertain. V shed 4 bases and J 4 bases; nucleotides not matched to a gene: 12. The CDR3 sequence is 16 residues long. This CDR3 reads CASSLLWAGGATEAFF. CDR3 nucleotides: TGCGCCAGCAGTCTGTTGTGGGCAGGGGGGGCCACTGAAGCTTTCTTT.

J is TRBJ1-5 and V is TRBV4-3; D is undetermined. V gave up 4 bases and J gave up 2 bases, with 6 bases separating them. There are 13 residues in the CDR3. The germline V gene encodes CDR1 LGHNA and CDR2 YSLEER. The CDR3 sequence: CASSLSGNQPQHF. The CDR3 DNA sequence: TGCGCCAGCAGCCTCTCGGGCAATCAGCCCCAGCATTTT.

This clone has a handful of counts. V and J are TRBV5-1 and TRBJ2-7; D call uncertain. Trimming took off 6 bases at V and 6 bases at J, with 16 bases between the two ends. Germline lookup yields CDR1 SGHRS and CDR2 YFSETQ. The CDR3 extends over 13 amino acids. The CDR3 sequence is CASTSMGGGEQYF. DNA for the CDR3: TGCGCCAGCACCTCCATGGGCGGCGGCGAGCAGTACTTC.

The V and J genes are TRBV19 and TRBJ1-1; D possibly corresponds to TRBD1 (6 bases). Trimming took 6 bases from V and 4 from J, leaving 9 bases between them. Germline lookup yields CDR1 LNHDA and CDR2 SQIVND (reference sequence). CDR3 length: 12 amino acids. DNA for the CDR3: TGTGCCAGTAGAATGGGGGCCACTGAAGCTTTCTTT. It specifies CASRMGATEAFF.

This clone has just one count. The J gene is TRBJ2-7, the V gene TRBV14; TRBD2 is a possible D gene (6 bases). Trimming shortened V by 2 bases and J by 6 bases, and 11 bases separated the two germline ends. Germline CDR1 SGHDN, CDR2 FVKESK. CDR3 length: 13 amino acids. CDR3 bases: TGTGCCAGCAGCCAAACTGGGACTGTCGAGCAGTACTTC. Translated, it gives CASSQTGTVEQYF.

This clone was picked up one time. The rearrangement links TRBV6-1 to TRBJ1-1; D gene unclear. Germline CDR1 is MNHNS and CDR2 is SASEGT. The CDR3 extends over 17 amino acids. V lost 2 bases and J lost 0, with 16 bases in between. Here the CDR3 reads CASSERHGGIMNTEAFF. CDR3 nucleotides: TGTGCCAGCAGTGAAAGACATGGTGGGATCATGAACACTGAAGCTTTCTTT.

This clone was found a few times. J is TRBJ2-3 and V is TRBV5-1; D is ambiguous. Germline V gene data show CDR1 as SGHRS and CDR2 as YFSETQ. V lost 5 bases and J 0 bases, leaving 10 bases between the germline ends. The CDR3 is made up of 14 amino acids. The CDR3 is CASRPTFSTDTQYF. CDR3 nucleotide sequence: TGCGCCAGCAGACCGACCTTTAGCACAGATACGCAGTATTTT.

The V gene is TRBV19, the J gene TRBJ2-1, with 10 bases matching TRBD1. The trim removed 3 bases at V and 8 bases at J, leaving 10 bases unmatched. Germline V lookup: CDR1 LNHDA, CDR2 SQIVND (reference sequence). The CDR3 is made up of 16 amino acids. The CDR3 region is CASSMFTGQGLDEQFF. CDR3 in DNA: TGTGCCAGTAGTATGTTCACGGGACAGGGGCTCGATGAGCAGTTCTTC.

Only a few counts were recorded for this clone. The CDR3 loop is CASSPNGQGVYEQFF. For the CDR3, the DNA is TGTGCCAGCAGCCCAAATGGACAGGGAGTCTATGAGCAGTTCTTC. The chain recombines TRBV11-2 with TRBJ2-1, with 8 positions matching TRBD1. The V gene end was trimmed by 5 bases and the J gene end by 8 bases; junction bases not matched to a gene: 11. The CDR3 runs 15 residues. CDR1 is SGHAT, CDR2 FQNNGV, per germline.

The gene calls are TRBV11-2 and TRBJ1-2, with 10 bases fitting TRBD1. Trimming removed 1 base from V and 2 bases from J; junction bases left unmatched: 1. Germline values: CDR1 SGHAT, CDR2 FQNNGV. The CDR3 totals 15 residues. The CDR3 DNA reads as TGTGCCAGCAGCTTAGGACAGGGGGCGAACTATGGCTACACCTTC. The encoded protein is CASSLGQGANYGYTF.

This rearrangement joins TRBV5-4 to TRBJ2-7; TRBD1 matches 7 bases. Germline CDR1 reads SGHNT; CDR2 reads YYREEE (reference sequence). With 2 bases clipped from V and 2 bases from J, the junction kept 10 bases outside the gene matches. This CDR3 has 16 amino acids. CDR3 sequence: CASSFQPRQGAYEQYF. The CDR3 region has the DNA TGTGCCAGCAGCTTCCAACCAAGACAGGGAGCCTACGAGCAGTACTTC.